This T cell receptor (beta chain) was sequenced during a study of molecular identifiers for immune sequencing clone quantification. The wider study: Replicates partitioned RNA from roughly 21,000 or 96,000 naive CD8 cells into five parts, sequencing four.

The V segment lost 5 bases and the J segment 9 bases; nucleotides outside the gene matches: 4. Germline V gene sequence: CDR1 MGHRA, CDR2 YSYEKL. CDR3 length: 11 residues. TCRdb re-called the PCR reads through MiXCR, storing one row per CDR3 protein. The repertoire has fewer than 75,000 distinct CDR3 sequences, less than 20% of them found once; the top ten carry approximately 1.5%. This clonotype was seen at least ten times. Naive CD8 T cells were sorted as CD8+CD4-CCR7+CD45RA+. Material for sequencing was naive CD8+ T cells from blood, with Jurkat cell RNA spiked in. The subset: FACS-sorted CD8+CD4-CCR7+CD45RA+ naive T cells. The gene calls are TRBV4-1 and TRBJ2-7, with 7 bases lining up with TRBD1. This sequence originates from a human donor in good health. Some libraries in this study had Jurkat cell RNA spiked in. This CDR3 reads CASSLQGTQYF. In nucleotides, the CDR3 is TGCGCCAGCAGCTTACAGGGGACGCAGTACTTC.